This record looks at one TCR beta chain sequence and its context. This record comes from a study of blood T cell repertoires in COVID-19. Across the whole study: COVID-19 samples collected from the United States, Italy and Spain covered acute and convalescent phases.

Data came from immunoSEQ multiplex PCR; TCRdb stores just in-frame clones and leaves some out. The profile shows around 170,000 clones, nearly 80% of them singletons. Germline assignment: CDR1 MDHEN and CDR2 SYDVKM. V was clipped by 8 bases and J by 5 bases; unmatched bases: 8. The CDR3 runs 13 residues. Participants were aged about 18 to 100 years from about two dozen US areas. Participants were placed into cohorts based on the clinical history they reported. This receptor was obtained from a man in his sixties who had been exposed to COVID-19. The sample taken for sequencing was PBMCs or T cells enriched from blood (not recorded which). The chain carries TRBV28 and TRBJ1-1, with 7 bases matching TRBD1. In DNA form, the CDR3 reads TGTGCCAGCGCCCCGGGACAGTTTACTGAAGCTTTCTTT. Translation: CASAPGQFTEAFF. Full variable domain (missing parts from reference TRBV28 and TRBJ1-1): DVKVTQSSRYLVKRTGEKVFLECVQDMDHENMFWYRQDPGLGLRLIYFSYDVKMKEKGDIPEGYSVSREKKERFSLILESASTNQTSMYLCASAPGQFTEAFFGQGTRLTVV.